These 27 T cell receptor beta chains were sequenced from one sample in a study of T cell changes during pregnancy in multiple sclerosis. This table comes from immunoSEQ multiplex PCR, and its TCRdb copy is limited to in-frame clones, with some not included. The sample consists of 50,000 or so clones, over 80% of them appearing once. The source was CD4+ T cells from peripheral blood mononuclear cells, collected after pregnancy. Every receptor here comes from a female donor with multiple sclerosis, enrolled in a pregnancy study.

Comment on this clone: At one end the junction does not follow the germline gene, possibly because of a read error. The rearrangement links TRBV9 to TRBJ2-3; tentatively, D is TRBD2 (6 bases). Germline CDR1 reads SGDLS; CDR2 reads YYNGEE. This CDR3 comprises 14 residues. CDR3 loop: CASSPRLDTDTQCF. CDR3 sequence (DNA): TGTGCCAGCAGCCCGAGACTAGACACAGATACGCAGTGTTTT. Full variable domain (remainder filled in from reference TRBV9 and TRBJ2-3): DSGVTQTPKHLITATGQRVTLRCSPRSGDLSVYWYQQSLDQGLQFLIQYYNGEERAKGNILERFSAQQFPDLHSELNLSSLELGDSALYFCASSPRLDTDTQCFGPGTRLTVL.

The chain combines TRBV11-1 with TRBJ2-1; TRBD2 agrees at 7 bases. CDR3 size: 14 residues. Trimming removed 4 bases from V and 2 bases from J; junction bases left unmatched: 2. CDR1 SGHAT and CDR2 FQDESV come from the germline V gene (reference sequence). The CDR3 sequence is CASSYGLAYNEQFF. CDR3 sequence (DNA): TGTGCCAGCAGCTACGGACTAGCCTACAATGAGCAGTTCTTC.

This chain uses TRBV27 with TRBJ2-3, with a weak D call TRBD2 (6 bases). Trimming pared 3 bases from V and 0 bases from J, leaving 19 bases between. There are 18 residues in the CDR3. Germline V gene data show CDR1 as MNHEY and CDR2 as SMNVEV (reference sequence). Here the CDR3 reads CASSFYRGLGGSTDTQYF. The CDR3 DNA is TGTGCCAGCAGTTTCTATAGGGGACTCGGAGGGAGCACAGATACGCAGTATTTT.

The V call is TRBV27, the J call TRBJ1-1; 8 nucleotides line up with TRBD1. This CDR3 is 14 amino acids long. V lost 0 bases, J lost 4 bases, and 1 base stayed unmatched. Germline assignment: CDR1 MNHEY and CDR2 SMNVEV (reference sequence). For the CDR3, the DNA is TGTGCCAGCAGTTTATCAACAGGGGGCACTGAAGCTTTCTTT. It codes for CASSLSTGGTEAFF.

The V call is TRBV19, the J call TRBJ1-2, with D possibly being TRBD1 (5 bases). Germline V gene lookup returns CDR1 LNHDA and CDR2 SQIVND (reference sequence). This CDR3 is built from 13 residues. Deletions cut 5 bases from V and 3 bases from J, with 10 bases between. CDR3 residues: CASSRQSDYGYTF. DNA of the CDR3: TGTGCCAGTAGTCGACAGTCGGACTATGGCTACACCTTC.

The chain recombines TRBV5-1 with TRBJ1-1; 11 bases fit TRBD1. Germline CDR1 SGHRS, CDR2 YFSETQ. This CDR3 contains 16 residues. V lost 0 bases and J lost 6; bases outside the gene matches: 7. The CDR3 sequence is CASSLVTGTGGSEAFF. CDR3 nucleotides: TGCGCCAGCAGCTTGGTTACCGGGACAGGGGGATCTGAAGCTTTCTTT.

This clone was seen just once. The DNA for the CDR3 is TGTGCCAGTAGTATTCGGCGGGGATCCTACAATGAGCAGTTCTTC. This gives the protein CASSIRRGSYNEQFF. The chain recombines TRBV19 with TRBJ2-1; tentatively, D is TRBD2 (6 bases). Trimming cost V 3 bases and J 1 base, with 10 bases left between them. Germline CDR1 and CDR2: LNHDA and SQIVND (reference sequence). This CDR3 is 15 amino acids long.

This clone was seen a few times. The J gene is TRBJ1-4, the V gene TRBV19; the match to TRBD1 covers 9 bases. With 5 bases clipped from V and 6 bases from J, the junction kept 4 bases outside the gene matches. Germline CDR1 reads LNHDA; CDR2 reads SQIVND (reference sequence). CDR3 length: 14 amino acids. In nucleotides, the CDR3 is TGTGCCAGTAGTGTGAGGACAGGGGATGAAAAACTGTTTTTT. Translated, it gives CASSVRTGDEKLFF. Variable domain in full (rest from reference TRBV19 and TRBJ1-4): DGGITQSPKYLFRKEGQNVTLSCEQNLNHDAMYWYRQDPGQGLRLIYYSQIVNDFQKGDIAEGYSVSREKKESFPLTVTSAQKNPTAFYLCASSVRTGDEKLFFGSGTQLSVL.

Written as DNA, the CDR3 is TGTGCCAGCAGCTTAGTCAGGGGCTCCTACGAGCAGTACTTC. Its protein product is CASSLVRGSYEQYF. The chain combines TRBV11-3 with TRBJ2-7; TRBD1 might be the D (6 bases). Germline CDR1 is SGHNT and CDR2 is YENEEA. CDR3 length: 14 residues. With 1 base removed from V and 0 bases from J, the gap between germline ends came to 7 bases. The variable domain in full, completed from reference TRBV11-3 and TRBJ2-7, reads EAGVVQSPRYKIIEKKQPVAFWCNPISGHNTLYWYLQNLGQGPELLIRYENEEAVDDSQLPKDRFSAERLKGVDSTLKIQPAELGDSAVYLCASSLVRGSYEQYFGPGTRLTVT.

The rearrangement links TRBV7-2 to TRBJ2-1, with 9 bases fitting TRBD2. Per the germline V gene, CDR1 is SGHTA and CDR2 is FQGNSA. V shed 2 bases, J shed 7 bases, and the junction held 3 bases outside the gene matches. There are 14 residues in the CDR3. This CDR3 reads CASSLSSGKNEQFF. The CDR3 bases are TGTGCCAGCAGCTTATCTAGCGGGAAAAATGAGCAGTTCTTC.

V is TRBV19 and J is TRBJ2-1; no firm D call. V was trimmed by 4 bases and J by 9 bases, leaving 13 bases between them. From germline, CDR1 is LNHDA and CDR2 SQIVND (reference sequence). The CDR3 is 13 amino acids. Here the CDR3 reads CASSSRPDSEQFF. The DNA for the CDR3 is TGTGCCAGTAGTAGTAGACCAGACTCTGAGCAGTTCTTC.

V gene TRBV9 combines with J gene TRBJ1-2; possible D gene TRBD1, 6 bases. The CDR3 is made up of 18 amino acids. In germline, CDR1 is SGDLS, CDR2 YYNGEE. Trimming shortened V by 4 bases and J by 0 bases, and 22 bases separated the two germline ends. CDR3 amino acids: CASSPSQGQLGSNYGYTF. For the CDR3, the DNA is TGTGCCAGCAGCCCCTCCCAAGGACAGCTTGGCTCTAACTATGGCTACACCTTC.

This clone was observed a single time. This rearrangement joins TRBV5-6 to TRBJ2-1; D call uncertain. This CDR3 has 13 residues. The germline V and J ends were trimmed by 0 bases and 6 bases, with 7 bases remaining between them. The germline gives CDR1 SGHDT, CDR2 YYEEEE. This chain's CDR3 is CASSLAAGNEQFF. The CDR3 nucleotides are TGTGCCAGCAGCTTGGCGGCAGGCAATGAGCAGTTCTTC.

The V call is TRBV4-2, the J call TRBJ2-1; 9 positions agree with TRBD1. The CDR3 sequence is 15 residues long. Germline CDR1 is LGHNA and CDR2 is YNFKEQ. The V segment lost 2 bases and the J segment 6 bases; nucleotides outside the gene matches: 5. The CDR3 here is CASSQPGQGSNEQFF. CDR3 bases: TGTGCCAGCAGCCAACCGGGACAGGGCTCCAATGAGCAGTTCTTC.

This chain connects TRBV6-1 to TRBJ2-1; a possible D gene is TRBD1 (5 bases). Germline loops: CDR1 MNHNS, CDR2 SASEGT. V dropped 3 bases and J dropped 4 bases, with 7 bases sitting between them. This CDR3 spans 13 amino acids. The DNA for the CDR3 is TGTGCCAGCAGTGATGGGGCGTACAATGAGCAGTTCTTC. Amino acid sequence: CASSDGAYNEQFF.

J is TRBJ2-1 and V is TRBV7-3, with D perhaps matching TRBD2 (6 bases). V lost 2 bases and J 0 bases, leaving 14 bases between the germline ends. Looked up from germline, CDR1 is SGHTA and CDR2 is FQGTGA. This CDR3 has 17 residues. Here the CDR3 reads CASSLSPPGSSYNEQFF. Written as DNA, the CDR3 is TGTGCCAGCAGCTTATCGCCCCCCGGGAGCTCCTACAATGAGCAGTTCTTC.

The CDR3 sequence is CASSDVRGNTEAFF. The CDR3 DNA reads TGTGCCAGCAGTGACGTCAGGGGGAACACTGAAGCTTTCTTT. The chain joins TRBV6-4 to TRBJ1-1, with D perhaps TRBD1 (6 bases). CDR1 and CDR2 (germline): MRHNA, SNTAGT. This CDR3 contains 14 residues. The ends were cut back, 2 bases at V and 1 base at J, with 8 bases in the middle.

The rearrangement joins TRBV28 to TRBJ1-2, with D maybe TRBD1 (5 bases). The CDR3 totals 15 residues. Germline V gives CDR1 MDHEN, CDR2 SYDVKM. The V gene lost 2 bases and the J gene lost 2 bases, with 12 bases spanning the gap. CDR3 DNA sequence: TGTGCCAGCAGTTTAGGAGGAGGGGTAAACTATGGCTACACCTTC. As protein: CASSLGGGVNYGYTF.

V usage is TRBV28 and J usage is TRBJ2-2; 12 bases are a match to TRBD1. With 7 bases clipped from V and 4 bases from J, the junction kept 13 bases outside the gene matches. Germline-derived CDR1 and CDR2 are MDHEN and SYDVKM. The CDR3 covers 18 residues. CDR3 in DNA: TGTGCCAGCAAACCGGGACAGGGGGCATTCTTGAGCACCGGGGAGCTGTTTTTT. The encoded protein is CASKPGQGAFLSTGELFF.

The chain employs TRBV6-5 and TRBJ2-2, with TRBD2 identical over 8 bases. The CDR3 has 14 amino acids. The germline V gene has CDR1 MNHEY and CDR2 SVGAGI. With V trimmed by 7 bases and J by 5 bases, 6 bases remained unmatched. CDR3 loop: CASKREGGTGELFF. The DNA for the CDR3 is TGTGCCAGCAAACGGGAGGGGGGGACCGGGGAGCTGTTTTTT.

The chain carries TRBV5-1 and TRBJ2-1, with 8 bases matching TRBD1. Trimming at V came to 4 bases and at J to 5 bases, leaving 8 bases not matched to a gene. Germline-derived CDR1 and CDR2 are SGHRS and YFSETQ. The CDR3 runs 15 residues. The CDR3 coding sequence is TGCGCCAGCAGCAAAACAGGGGGTGATAACAATGAGCAGTTCTTC. The encoded protein is CASSKTGGDNNEQFF.

The chain has TRBV5-6 and TRBJ1-1; D is possibly TRBD1 (6 bases). The germline V gene encodes CDR1 SGHDT and CDR2 YYEEEE. CDR3 length: 14 amino acids. Trimming took 4 bases from V and 3 from J, leaving 13 bases between them. DNA for the CDR3: TGTGCCAGCAGCCTGGGGGCGAGAGACACTGAAGCTTTCTTT. It yields the protein CASSLGARDTEAFF.

The V call is TRBV7-2, the J call TRBJ1-1; TRBD1 might be the D (6 bases). With 3 bases removed from V and 0 bases from J, the gap between germline ends came to 8 bases. Germline V CDR1 and CDR2: SGHTA, FQGNSA. This CDR3 has 14 amino acids. CDR3 nucleotide sequence: TGTGCCAGCAGCTTCGACAGGCTGAACACTGAAGCTTTCTTT. This sequence encodes CASSFDRLNTEAFF.

The chain combines TRBV5-1 with TRBJ1-1; D is unclear. CDR1 SGHRS and CDR2 YFSETQ come from the germline V gene. The length of the CDR3 is 13 residues. The germline V and J ends were trimmed by 2 bases and 5 bases, with 10 bases remaining between them. The CDR3 reads CASSFVTGTEAFF. The CDR3 coding sequence is TGCGCCAGCAGCTTTGTCACCGGGACTGAAGCTTTCTTT.

The chain carries TRBV7-2 and TRBJ2-5; 13 positions agree with TRBD2. The ends lost 5 bases at V and 3 bases at J; junction bases unmatched: 9. The germline CDR1 and CDR2 sequences are SGHTA and FQGNSA. The CDR3 runs 17 residues. CDR3 amino acids: CASSPRGLAGFKETQYF. The CDR3 region has the DNA TGTGCCAGCAGCCCTCGGGGACTAGCGGGATTCAAAGAGACCCAGTACTTC. The full variable domain, its missing parts supplied by reference TRBV7-2 and TRBJ2-5, is GAGVSQSPSNKVTEKGKDVELRCDPISGHTALYWYRQSLGQGLEFLIYFQGNSAPDKSGLPSDRFSAERTGGSVSTLTIQRTQQEDSAVYLCASSPRGLAGFKETQYFGPGTRLLVL.

This clone has a handful of counts. The J gene is TRBJ2-7, the V gene TRBV10-3; the match to TRBD1 covers 9 bases. CDR3 size: 12 residues. Per the germline V gene, CDR1 is ENHRY and CDR2 is SYGVKD. Trimming cost V 11 bases and J 5 bases; bases outside gene matches: 7. The CDR3 sequence is CAAGQGIHEQYF. The CDR3 DNA follows: TGTGCCGCAGGACAGGGGATTCACGAGCAGTACTTC.

This clone was seen a few times. The V call is TRBV7-9, the J call TRBJ1-2; perhaps TRBD1 as D (6 bases). The V end was cut by 1 base, the J end by 3 bases, with 9 bases between. Germline CDR1 reads SEHNR; CDR2 reads FQNEAQ (reference sequence). The length of the CDR3 is 14 residues. The CDR3 protein is CASSLDGQYYGYTF. CDR3 DNA: TGTGCCAGCAGCTTAGACGGACAGTACTATGGCTACACCTTC.